The clone carrying this TCR beta chain was seen a single time. At one of its ends the junction is not consistent with the germline gene, which may arise from a read error. This record belongs to a study of blood T cell repertoires in COVID-19. Study background: Spain, Italy and the United States supplied samples that represented acute and convalescent COVID-19. The cDNA or gDNA used as material had been derived from T cells, B-cell-depleted T cells, or PBMCs.

CDR1 SGHAT and CDR2 FQNNGV come from the germline V gene. The CDR3 is 15 amino acids. Clinical histories supplied by participants themselves formed the basis of cohort assignment. In the source study's methods: Reference gene primer amplification gave estimated nucleated cell counts. Some clones are missing from TCRdb's copy, which holds only in-frame ones; the method was immunoSEQ multiplex PCR. V and J calls and clone size are as listed in that table; D and trimming were resolved from the DNA. The sample has about 270,000 clones, 85% to 90% seen once. V usage is TRBV11-2 and J usage is TRBJ1-6; D might be TRBD1 (5 bases). The sequenced sample was PBMCs or T cells enriched from blood (not recorded which). This clonotype was obtained from a woman younger than 45 with acute COVID-19. CDR3 amino acids: CASSLAQGGNSPLHF. As DNA, the CDR3 is TGTGCCAGCAGTTTAGCTCAGGGAGGCAATTCACCCCTCCACTTT.